This T cell receptor beta chain was sequenced during a study of siplizumab effects on memory and regulatory T cells. Points from the study as a whole: Memory cells that were CD4+ and unstimulated gave rise to alloreactive sequences, which siplizumab significantly reduced.

The authors cocultured the mixed lymphocyte reaction cells at 37 degrees C for approximately six days. Trimming removed 2 bases from V and 11 bases from J; junction bases left unmatched: 6. This CDR3 comprises 15 residues. Germline V gene sequence: CDR1 SEHNR, CDR2 FQNEAQ (reference sequence). Clones were read by immunoSEQ multiplex PCR, and TCRdb kept only the in-frame ones, dropping some. The sample includes about 13,000 clones, roughly 43% seen only once; the top ten take about 9.5%. This clone came up many times. The antigen remains unidentified. This TCR was recovered from a human donor in good health; the cells came from an allogeneic mixed lymphocyte reaction. Sequenced input: CFSE-low (dividing) CD8+ T cells sorted from an allogeneic mixed lymphocyte reaction. The chain carries TRBV7-9 and TRBJ1-6, with 10 positions matching TRBD1. CDR3 in amino acids: CASSLPGQGNPPLHF. For the CDR3, the DNA is TGTGCCAGCAGCTTACCGGGACAGGGGAATCCACCCCTCCACTTT.